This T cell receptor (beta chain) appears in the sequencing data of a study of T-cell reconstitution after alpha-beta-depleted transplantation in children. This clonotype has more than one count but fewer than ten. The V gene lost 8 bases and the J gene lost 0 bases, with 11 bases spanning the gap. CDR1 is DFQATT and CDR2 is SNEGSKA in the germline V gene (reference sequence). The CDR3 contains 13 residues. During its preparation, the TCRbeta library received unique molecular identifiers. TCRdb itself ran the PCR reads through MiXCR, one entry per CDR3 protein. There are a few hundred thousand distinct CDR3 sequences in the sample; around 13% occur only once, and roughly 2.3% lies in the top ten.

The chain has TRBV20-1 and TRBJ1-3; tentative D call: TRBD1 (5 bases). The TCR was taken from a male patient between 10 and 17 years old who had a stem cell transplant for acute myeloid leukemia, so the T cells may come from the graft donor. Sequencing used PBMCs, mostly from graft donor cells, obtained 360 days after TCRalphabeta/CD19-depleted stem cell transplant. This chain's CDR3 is CSYLTVSGNTIYF. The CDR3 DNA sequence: TGCAGTTACTTGACAGTCTCTGGAAACACCATATATTTT.